A selection of T cell receptor beta chains follows, all from one sample in a study of T cell responses to AZD1222 COVID-19 vaccine. The data were produced by immunoSEQ multiplex PCR, yet TCRdb's version contains in-frame clones alone and is incomplete. The sample has around 180,000 clones, roughly 90% seen once; the top ten hold approximately 2.5%. The sample in question was peripheral blood, obtained on day 0 of AZD1222 vaccination. The receptors originated from an adult in good health. The CDR3 runs from the conserved cysteine through the conserved F or W. The order of the fields is V gene, D gene, clone size, J gene, CDR3 length, CDR3 protein, CDR3 DNA. The D gene is left open where the match is weak. Size is stated for part of the rows, as once, few or many counts, or as a class when the clone is expanded.

TRBV11-3,TRBD2,NA,TRBJ2-7,15,CASSPGTSGREVQYF,TGTGCCAGCAGCCCCGGTACTAGCGGGAGGGAGGTGCAGTACTTC
TRBV5-4,TRBD1,few,TRBJ1-2,15,CASSGDRGVYYGYTF,TGTGCCAGCAGCGGGGACAGGGGGGTTTACTATGGCTACACCTTC
TRBV6-5,TRBD2,NA,TRBJ2-1,15,CASKPLAGLYNEQFF,TGTGCCAGCAAGCCCCTAGCGGGACTCTACAATGAGCAGTTCTTC
TRBV28,NA,NA,TRBJ1-4,14,CASGLGTGNEKLFF,TGTGCCAGCGGTCTGGGGACTGGTAATGAAAAACTGTTTTTT
TRBV24-1,NA,NA,TRBJ1-4,14,CATSDGMMEEKLFF,TGTGCCACCAGTGATGGTATGATGGAGGAAAAACTGTTTTTT
TRBV5-4,NA,few,TRBJ2-7,12,CASSRGGGEQYF,TGTGCCAGCAGTCGTGGCGGCGGCGAGCAGTACTTC
TRBV3-1/TRBV3-2,NA,NA,TRBJ1-6,17,CASSQGGGGSYNSPLHF,TGTGCCAGCAGCCAAGGAGGGGGGGGCTCCTATAATTCACCCCTCCACTTT
TRBV4-1,TRBD1,NA,TRBJ2-4,19,CASSPPQGVKSRHKNIQYF,TGCGCCAGCAGCCCGCCCCAGGGGGTAAAATCCAGGCACAAAAACATTCAGTACTTC
TRBV12-3/TRBV12-4,NA,NA,TRBJ1-2,13,CASSFAGLGGYTF,TGTGCCAGCAGTTTCGCCGGACTAGGTGGCTACACCTTC
TRBV5-4,NA,NA,TRBJ2-7,16,CASSPIMDPGGHEQYF,TGTGCCAGCAGCCCTATCATGGACCCCGGGGGACACGAGCAGTACTTC
TRBV9,NA,NA,TRBJ1-1,14,CASSGPLGVNEAFF,TGTGCCAGCAGTGGCCCTTTGGGGGTCAACGAAGCTTTCTTT
TRBV6-5,NA,NA,TRBJ1-3,10,CASSLRDQYF,TGTGCCAGCAGTCTCCGGGACCAATATTTT
TRBV5-8,NA,NA,TRBJ1-6,17,CASSLVRTSSYNSPLHF,TGTGCCAGCAGCTTGGTGCGAACGAGCTCCTATAATTCACCCCTCCACTTT
TRBV6-5,NA,NA,TRBJ1-2,14,CASCLGRNYYGYTF,TGTGCCAGCTGCTTGGGGCGGAATTACTATGGCTACACCTTC
TRBV18,NA,once,TRBJ2-7,13,CASSLQKVYEQYF,TGTGCCAGCTCACTGCAGAAGGTATACGAGCAGTACTTC
TRBV5-1,NA,NA,TRBJ2-3,15,CASSGIQGRTDTQYF,TGCGCCAGCAGCGGGATCCAGGGACGGACAGATACGCAGTATTTT
TRBV5-6,NA,NA,TRBJ2-1,11,CASSLVGEQFF,TGTGCCAGCAGCTTAGTTGGTGAGCAGTTCTTC
TRBV5-1,NA,NA,TRBJ1-3,14,CASSPTHSGNTIYF,TGCGCCAGCAGCCCGACACACTCTGGAAACACCATATATTTT
TRBV19,NA,NA,TRBJ1-5,16,CASSEHWGGSNQPQHF,TGTGCCAGTAGCGAACACTGGGGGGGGAGCAATCAGCCCCAGCATTTT
TRBV30,TRBD1,NA,TRBJ2-1,15,CAWSVTGGAYNEQFF,TGTGCCTGGAGTGTTACAGGGGGCGCCTACAATGAGCAGTTCTTC